Listed below are T cell receptor beta chains from one sample, sequenced in a study of radiotherapy plus CTLA-4 blockade in lung cancer. Sequenced by immunoSEQ multiplex PCR; TCRdb stores in-frame clones only, minus some. The sample yields roughly 100,000 clones, more than 70% seen once. Material: peripheral blood, obtained from a patient treated with radiotherapy plus ipilimumab. The receptors here all came from a human donor with non-small cell lung cancer that progressed on radiotherapy plus ipilimumab. Some clones in this sample may be carry-over from other donors' samples. CDR3s include the opening cysteine and the closing phenylalanine or tryptophan. The order of the fields is clone size, J gene, D gene, V gene, CDR3 protein, CDR3 DNA. A D gene is named only where the DNA matches it firmly. Size is omitted from some rows. Given values are once, few, many or a class for expanded clones.

-	TRBJ1-5	-	TRBV28	CASSLTFQPQHF	TGTGCCAGCAGCCTTACATTTCAGCCCCAGCATTTT
-	TRBJ2-1	-	TRBV7-3	CASSDDGSSYNEQFF	TGTGCCAGCAGCGACGACGGGAGCTCCTACAATGAGCAGTTCTTC
-	TRBJ2-1	TRBD1	TRBV5-4	CASSLTGVNEQFF	TGTGCCAGCAGCTTGACAGGGGTCAATGAGCAGTTCTTC
-	TRBJ1-1	-	TRBV19	CASSVWAQAFF	TGTGCCAGTAGTGTTTGGGCCCAAGCTTTCTTT
once	TRBJ1-6	-	TRBV28	CASQQGDSYNSPLHF	TGTGCCAGCCAACAGGGCGACTCCTATAATTCACCCCTCCACTTT
-	TRBJ2-3	-	TRBV5-4	CASSARQATDTQYF	TGTGCCAGCAGCGCCCGACAGGCGACGGATACGCAGTATTTT
few	TRBJ1-1	TRBD1	TRBV4-1	CASSPLTGRGPAEAFF	TGCGCCAGCAGCCCTCTGACAGGGAGGGGTCCCGCTGAAGCTTTCTTT
-	TRBJ1-4	-	TRBV4-1	CASSQDPARGGEKLFF	TGCGCCAGCAGCCAAGACCCAGCCCGAGGTGGTGAAAAACTGTTTTTT
-	TRBJ1-2	TRBD1	TRBV5-1	CASSLGQGAFGYTF	TGCGCCAGCAGCTTGGGACAGGGGGCGTTTGGCTACACCTTC
-	TRBJ2-7	TRBD1	TRBV7-9	CASSSDRVGYEQYF	TGTGCCAGCAGCTCTGACAGGGTGGGCTACGAGCAGTACTTC
-	TRBJ2-1	-	TRBV19	CASSIDRSSYNEQFF	TGTGCCAGTAGTATCGATCGTTCCTCCTACAATGAGCAGTTCTTC
-	TRBJ1-2	TRBD1	TRBV27	CASSLQRQGSNYGYTF	TGTGCCAGCAGTCTTCAAAGACAGGGTAGTAACTATGGCTACACCTTC
-	TRBJ2-3	TRBD2	TRBV5-4	CASSSLPGLAGVGDTQYF	TGTGCCAGCAGCTCCCTCCCGGGACTAGCGGGGGTGGGAGATACGCAGTATTTT
-	TRBJ2-7	TRBD2	TRBV5-6	CASSLSFRGVSYNIYEQYF	TGTGCCAGCAGCTTGTCTTTTCGGGGGGTGAGTTATAATATCTACGAGCAGTACTTC
-	TRBJ1-3	-	TRBV5-1	CASQGSSGNTIYF	TGCGCCAGCCAAGGGAGCTCTGGAAACACCATATATTTT
-	TRBJ2-1	TRBD1	TRBV10-3	CAISHTGDQQFF	TGTGCCATCAGCCATACAGGGGATCAGCAGTTCTTC
once	TRBJ2-5	-	TRBV6-1	CASSEVSVQETQYF	TGTGCCAGCAGTGAAGTATCGGTACAAGAGACCCAGTACTTC
-	TRBJ1-2	TRBD1	TRBV4-3	CASSQIAGGNYGYTF	TGCGCCAGCAGCCAGATAGCAGGGGGTAACTATGGCTACACCTTC
-	TRBJ2-1	TRBD2	TRBV7-3	CASSSRLAEDYNEQFF	TGTGCCAGCAGCTCACGACTAGCGGAAGACTACAATGAGCAGTTCTTC
-	TRBJ2-1	-	TRBV5-1	CASSPLPLEGGARGGSSYNEQFF	TGCGCCAGCAGCCCATTACCATTGGAGGGAGGAGCTAGGGGGGGCAGCTCCTACAATGAGCAGTTCTTC